A selection of T cell receptor beta chains follows, all from one sample in a study of T cells in Graves' hyperthyroidism and ophthalmopathy. TCRdb reanalysed the multiplex PCR reads using MiXCR and keeps one entry per CDR3 protein. Of approximately 360,000 distinct CDR3 sequences in the sample, approximately 25% are singletons; the top ten hold 73%. Sequenced sample: blood. These receptors came from a man in his fifties with Graves' hyperthyroidism. Each CDR3 is given without its conserved first and last residue. Fields, in order: V gene, J gene, clone size, CDR3 length, CDR3 protein. Rows give clone size only sometimes, using once, few, many, or a class for an expanded clone.

>TRBV3-1|TRBJ2-5|few|14
ASSQDLGLLKETQY
>TRBV11-1|TRBJ1-1|many|12
ASSPRVSSTEAF
>TRBV12-3/TRBV12-4|TRBJ1-2|NA|13
ASSSTGTGVYGYT
>TRBV11-2|TRBJ2-7|many|14
ASSLVSRSRSYEQY
>TRBV20-1|TRBJ1-1|NA|9
SAGRDIEAF
>TRBV2|TRBJ2-2|NA|13
ASATGTGLIGELF
>TRBV19|TRBJ1-4|NA|11
ASSPGRYEKLF
>TRBV15|TRBJ1-1|NA|11
ATSRSHGTEAF
>TRBV6-2/TRBV6-3|TRBJ1-2|NA|10
ASMGGDYGYT
>TRBV2|TRBJ2-5|many|11
ASGLAMQETQY
>TRBV24-1|TRBJ1-1|few|10
ATQSGNTEAF
>TRBV28|TRBJ1-2|many|12
ASRVTGDYYGYT
>TRBV6-1|TRBJ2-7|NA|11
ASSERRGDEQY
>TRBV6-2/TRBV6-3|TRBJ2-3|NA|12
ASQSRVITDTQY
>TRBV7-3|TRBJ2-1|NA|11
ASNSGSGHEQF
>TRBV5-6|TRBJ2-7|NA|13
ASTTVGTPTYEQY
>TRBV7-3|TRBJ2-3|NA|12
ASSSHRGRDTQY
>TRBV11-2|TRBJ2-1|many|13
ASSLYGTVYNEQF
>TRBV10-3|TRBJ2-2|few|11
AISEQDAGELF
>TRBV6-1|TRBJ2-5|NA|12
ASRTRQGRETQY
>TRBV19|TRBJ2-7|NA|13
ASQKGTGGYYEQY
>TRBV3-1|TRBJ1-5|many|12
ASSLRGDGRPQH
>TRBV29-1|TRBJ2-3|NA|16
SVGRVTGFRGGTDTQY
>TRBV28|TRBJ2-1|many|10
ASNRDRHEQF
>TRBV27|TRBJ2-5|few|12
ASSFGGMVETQY
>TRBV27|TRBJ1-5|NA|15
ASRPARDFGRNQPQH